This is a list of T cell receptor beta chains from one sample in a study of blood T cell repertoires in COVID-19. Sequenced by immunoSEQ multiplex PCR; TCRdb stores in-frame clones only, minus some. The profile shows 200,000 to 300,000 clones, about 88% of them singletons. Sequencing was performed on peripheral blood. The source is a woman aged 60-70 years with COVID-19, enrolled during active disease. Both conserved end residues are part of each CDR3. Each record gives: J gene, clone size, D gene, V gene, CDR3 DNA, CDR3 protein. D genes are given only for firm matches. Some rows have no size entry. The others give once, few or many, or a class for an expanded clone.

TRBJ2-1 NA NA TRBV6-2/TRBV6-3 TGTGCCAGCAGTTACGGCGGGTTAGGGAATGAGCAGTTCTTC CASSYGGLGNEQFF
TRBJ2-7 NA NA TRBV5-4 TGTGCCAGCAGCTTTCCGCGGTCAGGGGCGTCCTACGAGCAGTACTTC CASSFPRSGASYEQYF
TRBJ1-5 NA NA TRBV6-5 TGTGCCAGCAGTCCCCGGGACAAAATCAATCAGCCCCAGCATTTT CASSPRDKINQPQHF
TRBJ2-1 NA TRBD2 TRBV18 TGTGCCAGCTCACCGCTGGGACTAAACAATGAGCAGTTCTTC CASSPLGLNNEQFF
TRBJ1-5 NA TRBD1 TRBV5-5 TGTGCCAGCAGCCACCAGGGGGACGGGCAGCCCCAGCATTTT CASSHQGDGQPQHF
TRBJ1-2 NA TRBD1 TRBV28 TGTGCCAGCAGTTACACAGGGGACGTAGGCTACACCTTC CASSYTGDVGYTF
TRBJ1-2 many NA TRBV7-2 TGTGCCAGCAGCTTGAGTGGAGGGAACTATGGCTACACCTTC CASSLSGGNYGYTF
TRBJ2-3 NA TRBD2 TRBV5-1 TGCGCCAGCAGCTTGGGTTTGACTAGCGGGAAGGGAACAGATACGCAGTATTTT CASSLGLTSGKGTDTQYF
TRBJ2-7 NA NA TRBV6-6 TGTGCCAGCAGTTACAGGGTCGGGGTCACCGAGCAGTACTTC CASSYRVGVTEQYF
TRBJ2-3 NA TRBD2 TRBV7-9 TGTGCCAGCAGCTTAGGGGGCGGGGGGCCCACAGATACGCAGTATTTT CASSLGGGGPTDTQYF
TRBJ1-6 NA NA TRBV27 TGTGCCAGCAGTTTACGCAGGGTGGGCTATAATTCACCCCTCCACTTT CASSLRRVGYNSPLHF
TRBJ2-2 once NA TRBV6-2/TRBV6-3 TGTGCCAGCAGTTACCTCTCGCCAGGGGCTCTGATTAACACCGGGGAGCTGTTTTTT CASSYLSPGALINTGELFF
TRBJ1-3 NA NA TRBV19 TGTGCCAGTAACCCCGGAGGGTCTGGAAACACCATATATTTT CASNPGGSGNTIYF
TRBJ2-3 NA TRBD2 TRBV6-2/TRBV6-3 TGTGCCAGCAGCCTCTGGGGGGAAGCGGGGGCCCCGCAGTATTTT CASSLWGEAGAPQYF
TRBJ2-3 NA TRBD1 TRBV2 TGTGCCAGCAGTGGGGACAGGGCAGATACGCAGTATTTT CASSGDRADTQYF
TRBJ1-1 NA NA TRBV7-2 TGTGCCAGCAGCCTCCTTTTTTCCACTGAAGCTTTCTTT CASSLLFSTEAFF
TRBJ2-3 NA TRBD2 TRBV5-6 TGTGCCAGCAGCTTGGGCGGGAGGCCAGATACGCAGTATTTT CASSLGGRPDTQYF
TRBJ1-1 few TRBD1 TRBV11-2 TGTGCCAGCAGCATAGACAGGGTCGGCACTGAAGCTTTCTTT CASSIDRVGTEAFF
TRBJ2-1 NA NA TRBV28 TGTGCCAGCACCGAAGGGGCTAGCGCCCACCTAAACAATGAGCAGTTCTTC CASTEGASAHLNNEQFF
TRBJ1-6 NA TRBD1 TRBV13 TGTGCCAGCAGCTTCTCCGGGACAGGGAACTCACCCCTCCACTTT CASSFSGTGNSPLHF
TRBJ1-2 NA TRBD1 TRBV6-4 TGTGCCAGCAGTCGGGACAGGGATTATGGCTACACCTTC CASSRDRDYGYTF
TRBJ1-2 NA TRBD1 TRBV5-6 TGTGCCAGCAGCCCTCGGACAGGGGTCCTGAACTATGGCTACACCTTC CASSPRTGVLNYGYTF
TRBJ2-2 NA TRBD1 TRBV5-1 TGCGCCAGCAGCTTGGGGGACAGGGGCACGAACACCGGGGAGCTGTTTTTT CASSLGDRGTNTGELFF
TRBJ2-7 NA NA TRBV4-3 TGCGCCAGCAGCCAGAACAGAGACTCCTACGAGCAGTACTTC CASSQNRDSYEQYF
TRBJ1-3 NA NA TRBV5-1 TGCGCCAGCAGCCGAGACACCTCCTCTGGAAACACCATATATTTT CASSRDTSSGNTIYF
TRBJ2-5 NA NA TRBV18 TGTGCCAGCTCACCGGATGGAGCTGGCCAAGAGACCCAGTACTTC CASSPDGAGQETQYF
TRBJ2-5 NA NA TRBV28 TGTGCCAGCAGTTTCCCGGACGGGGGCCAGTACTTC CASSFPDGGQYF
TRBJ1-5 NA NA TRBV18 TGTGCCAGCTCACTGAAACTCGGGCCCCAGCATTTT CASSLKLGPQHF
TRBJ1-1 NA NA TRBV5-5 TGTGCCAGCAGCTTCATGGGGAGAGATACTGAAGCTTTCTTT CASSFMGRDTEAFF
TRBJ2-1 NA NA TRBV27 TGTGCCAGCAGTCGGAGGGAGCTCTACAATGAGCAGTTCTTC CASSRRELYNEQFF
TRBJ1-1 NA TRBD1 TRBV5-1 TGCGCCAGCAGCCCGGGAACAGGGGGCAACACTGAAGCTTTCTTT CASSPGTGGNTEAFF
TRBJ1-5 NA TRBD1 TRBV19 TGTGCCAGTAGTCCACGCCCGGGACAGTTTAATCAGCCCCAGCATTTT CASSPRPGQFNQPQHF
TRBJ1-1 NA NA TRBV7-9 TGTGCCAGCAGCTTAATATCTGGGAGAGACACTGAAGCTTTCTTT CASSLISGRDTEAFF
TRBJ2-3 NA TRBD2 TRBV28 TGTGCCAGCAGCATAATCTCCTCGACTAGCGGGGGTCGCACAGATACGCAGTATTTT CASSIISSTSGGRTDTQYF
TRBJ1-1 NA NA TRBV19 TGTGCCAGTAGCGGACAGAACACTGAAGCTTTCTTT CASSGQNTEAFF
TRBJ2-1 NA TRBD1 TRBV7-9 TGTGCCAGCAGCCCTCCGGGACAGGGCAATGAGCAGTTCTTC CASSPPGQGNEQFF
TRBJ2-4 few NA TRBV7-2 TGTGCCAGCAGCACTAACATTTTAGCCAAAAACATTCAGTACTTC CASSTNILAKNIQYF
TRBJ2-1 NA TRBD2 TRBV5-1 TGCGCCAGCAGCCTAACTAGCGGGAGCAATGAGCAGTTCTTC CASSLTSGSNEQFF
TRBJ2-7 NA TRBD1 TRBV11-2 TGTGCCAGCAGCTATCCGGGACAGGGATTCTACGAGCAGTACTTC CASSYPGQGFYEQYF
TRBJ1-2 NA TRBD1 TRBV19 TGTGCCAGTAGTACTGGGACAGGGGGCATCGGCTATGGCTACACCTTC CASSTGTGGIGYGYTF